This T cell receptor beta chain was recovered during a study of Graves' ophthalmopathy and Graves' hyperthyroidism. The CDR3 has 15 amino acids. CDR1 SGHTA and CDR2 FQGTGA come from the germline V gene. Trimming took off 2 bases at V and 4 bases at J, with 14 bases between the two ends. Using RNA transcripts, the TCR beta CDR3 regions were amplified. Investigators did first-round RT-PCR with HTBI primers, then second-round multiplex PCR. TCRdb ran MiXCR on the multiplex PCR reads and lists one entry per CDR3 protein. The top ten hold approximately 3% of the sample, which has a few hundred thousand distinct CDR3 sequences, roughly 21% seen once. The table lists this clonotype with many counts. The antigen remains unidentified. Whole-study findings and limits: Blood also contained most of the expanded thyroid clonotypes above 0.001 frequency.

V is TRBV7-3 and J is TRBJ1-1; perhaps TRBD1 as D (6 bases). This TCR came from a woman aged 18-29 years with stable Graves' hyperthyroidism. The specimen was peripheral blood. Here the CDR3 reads CASSLLPGAGTEAFF. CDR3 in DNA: TGTGCCAGCAGCTTACTTCCGGGGGCGGGCACTGAAGCTTTCTTT.